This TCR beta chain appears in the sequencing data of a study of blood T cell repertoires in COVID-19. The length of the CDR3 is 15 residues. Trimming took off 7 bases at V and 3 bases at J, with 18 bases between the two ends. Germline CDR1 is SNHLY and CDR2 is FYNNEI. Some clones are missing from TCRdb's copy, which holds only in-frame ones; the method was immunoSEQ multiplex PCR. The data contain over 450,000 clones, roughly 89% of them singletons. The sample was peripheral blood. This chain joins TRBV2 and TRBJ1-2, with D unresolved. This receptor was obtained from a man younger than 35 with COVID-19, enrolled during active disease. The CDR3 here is CASTSGLLGDYGYTF. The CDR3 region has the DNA TGTGCCAGCACCTCCGGTCTACTCGGGGACTATGGCTACACCTTC.